The clone carrying this T cell receptor beta chain showed up just once. Germline V CDR1 and CDR2: MDHEN, SYDVKM. This CDR3 comprises 15 residues. The J segment lost 5 bases and the V segment lost 6 bases, leaving 9 bases of the junction unmatched. Sequencing of TCR beta drew on CD8+ and CD4+ T cells from blood. Negative isolation was used for CD8+ and CD4+ T cells, and FACS enrichment was applied to TEMRA cells. This sample is part of a study of CD8 T cells in Susac syndrome. Random hexamers were used to reverse transcribe the RNA input (0.5 to 1 ug). Multiplex PCR with immunoSEQ amplified the TCR beta CDR3 across 54 Vbeta and 13 Jbeta. TCRdb re-derived calls from the immunoSEQ multiplex PCR reads in MiXCR, one entry per CDR3 protein. The sample has 40,000 to 60,000 distinct CDR3 sequences; just over 90% are singletons.

This clonotype originated in a human donor with multiple sclerosis. Source material: CD8+ T cells from PBMCs. The chain employs TRBV28 and TRBJ1-5, with 8 bases that match TRBD1. CDR3: CASSPDRDIHQPQHF. The CDR3 nucleotides are TGTGCCAGCAGCCCGGACAGGGATATTCATCAGCCCCAGCATTTT.